This T cell receptor (beta chain) was sequenced during a study of shared clonotypes between healthy human individuals. J lost 6 bases, V lost 2 bases, and 7 bases had no gene match. The CDR3 is made up of 15 amino acids. Germline V gene data show CDR1 as SGHDN and CDR2 as FVKESK. Authors' processing steps: ImmunoSEQ only sent back junction sequences with no quality scores, so filtering was done differently. The assay was immunoSEQ multiplex PCR, and TCRdb's table has in-frame clones only and misses some. V and J calls plus clone size are reproduced from that table; the DNA served to infer D and trimming. This repertoire shows about 2.3 million clones, approximately 90% found once; its top ten account for around 0.35%. It was into CD45RA+ naive and CD45RA-negative memory subsets that the CD4+ cells were split.

This receptor was identified in a man between 18 and 29 years old in good health. Some clones in this sample may be carry-over from other donors' samples. Sequenced material: naive CD4+ T cells from PBMCs. Subset: CD45RA+ positively selected. The chain has TRBV14 and TRBJ2-3; 8 bases are a match to TRBD2. The CDR3 here is CASSQWVAGLDTQYF. CDR3 DNA sequence: TGTGCCAGCAGCCAATGGGTAGCGGGATTGGATACGCAGTATTTT.